This T cell receptor beta chain was documented in a study of T-cell reconstitution after alpha-beta-depleted transplantation in children. This clonotype has a count of ten or more. One end of the junction is discordant with germline, which a read error may explain. It was with unique molecular identifiers that the TCRbeta library was prepared. Using its own MiXCR run on the PCR reads, TCRdb lists one record per CDR3 protein. The data show about 350,000 distinct CDR3 sequences, with less than 15% seen just once and about 4% held by the top ten. The sequences come from PBMCs, collected from the stem cell graft. This TCR was sampled from a human donor who donated a stem cell graft to a child with Fanconi anemia.

As DNA, the CDR3 is TGCAGTGCGAGAGAATCCCGATCGATGGATCAGCCCCAGCATTTT. Its translation: CSARESRSMDQPQHF. This chain joins TRBV20-1 and TRBJ1-5; D remains unclear. Germline CDR1 is DFQATT and CDR2 is SNEGSKA (reference sequence). This CDR3 is built from 15 residues.